Listed here are 9 T cell receptor beta chains from one sample, sequenced in a study of shared clonotypes between healthy human individuals. The naive CD8 population came from CD45RO-negative cells selected for CCR7, without terminally differentiated effector memory CD45RA+ cells. Using immunoSEQ multiplex PCR, the repertoire was profiled, and TCRdb retains in-frame clones only, with some absent. This sample has about 2.1 million clones, with around 95% found just once. Sequencing was done on a sample of naive CD8+ T cells from PBMCs. The source is a man aged 18 to 30 in good health. Some clones in this sample may be carry-over from other donors' samples.

The genes are TRBV29-1 and TRBJ2-5; TRBD2 is a possible D gene (6 bases). Gene TRBJ2-7 matches the end of the DNA better, so the J call may be wrong. The CDR3 sequence is 13 residues long. CDR1 and CDR2 from the germline V gene are SQVTM and ANQGSEA. The CDR3 DNA follows: TGCAGCGCCGTAACGGGAGAATCTTACGAGCAGTACTTC. It is translated as CSAVTGESYEQYF.

V gene TRBV11-2 combines with J gene TRBJ2-7; a weak D match, TRBD1 (6 bases). The CDR3 is made up of 14 amino acids. Between the trimmed V and J ends, which lost 3 bases and 2 bases, there was a span of 11 bases. The germline CDR1 and CDR2 sequences are SGHAT and FQNNGV. The CDR3 nucleotides read TGTGCCAGCAGCTTTAGGGGACACCCCTACGAGCAGTACTTC. It yields the protein CASSFRGHPYEQYF.

This chain uses TRBV9 with TRBJ2-3; 10 nucleotides agree with TRBD2. The CDR3 extends over 17 amino acids. Germline V CDR1 and CDR2: SGDLS, YYNGEE. Germline trimming cut 3 bases from V and 5 bases from J; bases unmatched to any gene: 12. The CDR3 nucleotides read TGTGCCAGCAGCGCGGGGGGGCTAGCGGGAGAAAAAGATACGCAGTATTTT. Its protein product is CASSAGGLAGEKDTQYF.

This clone was counted a single time. V and J are TRBV14 and TRBJ1-1; D not resolved. The CDR3 runs 16 residues. V was trimmed by 0 bases and J by 0 bases, leaving 11 bases between them. From germline, CDR1 is SGHDN and CDR2 FVKESK. This CDR3 reads CASSQDQRQMNTEAFF. The CDR3, as DNA: TGTGCCAGCAGCCAAGATCAGCGTCAAATGAACACTGAAGCTTTCTTT.

This clone is a singleton in its sample. Given a much more abundant clone one base away, this may be a read error. Other DNA sequences within the sample encode an identical CDR3. The J gene is TRBJ2-3, the V gene TRBV6-6, with no clear D. Germline CDR1 reads MNHNY; CDR2 reads SVGAGI (reference sequence). Trimming shortened V by 6 bases and J by 2 bases, and 3 bases separated the two germline ends. The CDR3 runs to 11 residues. The CDR3 sequence: CASRSTDTQYF. The CDR3 DNA sequence: TGTGCCAGCAGGTCCACAGATACGCAGTATTTT.

V and J are TRBV7-6 and TRBJ1-5; no reliable D call. V lost 4 bases and J 2 bases, leaving 6 bases between the germline ends. This CDR3 is 13 amino acids long. Germline CDR1 is SGHVS and CDR2 is FNYEAQ. CDR3 DNA sequence: TGTGCCAGCAGCTCCCGGGGCAATCAGCCCCAGCATTTT. It codes for CASSSRGNQPQHF.

This chain links TRBV6-1 with TRBJ1-5; tentative D call: TRBD1 (5 bases). CDR3 size: 14 residues. V was pared by 3 bases and J by 2 bases, with 8 bases between. The germline CDR1 and CDR2 sequences are MNHNS and SASEGT. The CDR3 DNA sequence: TGTGCCAGCAGTGAGCGGACACGCAATCAGCCCCAGCATTTT. Translation: CASSERTRNQPQHF.

The chain has TRBV5-8 and TRBJ1-2; tentative D call: TRBD1 (5 bases). CDR1 and CDR2 (germline): SGHTS, YDEGEE. The CDR3 has 14 residues. The ends were cut back, 4 bases at V and 6 bases at J, with 16 bases in the middle. The CDR3 region is CASSMGPSAHGYTF. The CDR3 DNA sequence: TGTGCCAGCAGCATGGGGCCCTCTGCCCATGGCTACACCTTC. The full variable domain, its missing parts supplied by reference TRBV5-8 and TRBJ1-2, is EAGVTQSPTHLIKTRGQQATLRCSPISGHTSVYWYQQALGLGLQFLLWYDEGEERNRGNFPPRFSGRQFPNYSSELNVNALELEDSALYLCASSMGPSAHGYTFGSGTRLTVV.

The chain joins TRBV13 to TRBJ2-7; 8 bases agree with TRBD2. Germline CDR1 is PRHDT and CDR2 is FYEKMQ (reference sequence). This CDR3 comprises 12 residues. After removal of 7 bases from V and 5 bases from J, the junction contained 4 bases not matched to a gene. DNA of the CDR3: TGTGCCAGCACTAGCGGGCGTAACGAGCAGTACTTC. Translation: CASTSGRNEQYF.